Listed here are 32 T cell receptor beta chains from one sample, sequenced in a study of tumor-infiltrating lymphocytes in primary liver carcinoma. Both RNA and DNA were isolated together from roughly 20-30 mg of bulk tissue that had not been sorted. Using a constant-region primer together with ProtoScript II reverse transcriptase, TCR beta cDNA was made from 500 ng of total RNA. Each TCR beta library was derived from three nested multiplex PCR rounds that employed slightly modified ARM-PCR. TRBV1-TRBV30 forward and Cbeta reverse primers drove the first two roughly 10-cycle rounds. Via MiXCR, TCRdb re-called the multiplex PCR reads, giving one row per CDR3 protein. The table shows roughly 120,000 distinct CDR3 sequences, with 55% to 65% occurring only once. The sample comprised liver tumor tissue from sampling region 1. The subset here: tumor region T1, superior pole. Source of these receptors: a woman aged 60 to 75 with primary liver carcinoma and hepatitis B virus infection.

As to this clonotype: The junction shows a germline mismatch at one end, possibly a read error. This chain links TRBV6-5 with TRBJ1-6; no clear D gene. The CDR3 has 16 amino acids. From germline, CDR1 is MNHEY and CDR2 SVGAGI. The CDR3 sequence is CASSLQWLAYNSPVHF. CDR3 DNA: TGTGCCAGTAGTCTACAGTGGTTGGCCTATAATTCACCCGTCCACTTT.

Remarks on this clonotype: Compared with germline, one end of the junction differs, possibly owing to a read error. CDR3 sequence: CASSKGRGTTDTQCF. CDR3 nucleotide sequence: TGTGCCAGCAGCAAGGGCAGGGGGACCACAGATACGCAGTGTTTT. This sequence joins TRBV11-2 and TRBJ2-3, with 7 nucleotides matching TRBD1. The CDR3 contains 15 residues. Germline V gives CDR1 SGHAT, CDR2 FQNNGV. The whole variable domain, remainder taken from reference TRBV11-2 and TRBJ2-3, is EAGVAQSPRYKIIEKRQSVAFWCNPISGHATLYWYQQILGQGPKLLIQFQNNGVVDDSQLPKDRFSAERLKGVDSTLKIQPAKLEDSAVYLCASSKGRGTTDTQCFGPGTRLTVL.

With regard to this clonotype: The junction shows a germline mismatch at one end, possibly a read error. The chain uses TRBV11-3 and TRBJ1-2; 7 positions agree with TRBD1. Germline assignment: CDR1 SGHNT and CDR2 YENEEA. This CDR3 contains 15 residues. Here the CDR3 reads CGSSPRPDRCYGYTF. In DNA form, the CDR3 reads TGTGGCAGCAGCCCACGACCGGACAGGTGCTATGGTTACACCTTC.

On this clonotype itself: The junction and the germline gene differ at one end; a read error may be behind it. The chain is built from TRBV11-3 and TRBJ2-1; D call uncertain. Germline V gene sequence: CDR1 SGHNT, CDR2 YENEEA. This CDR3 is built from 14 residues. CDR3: CASSLLDPGNEQSF. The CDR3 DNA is TGTGCCAGCAGCTTATTGGACCCCGGCAATGAGCAGTCCTTC.

CDR3 protein: CASSPTENTEAFF. The CDR3 DNA follows: TGTGCCAGCTCGCCGACAGAAAACACTGAAGCTTTCTTT. The chain uses TRBV18 and TRBJ1-1, with D possibly being TRBD1 (5 bases). The germline V gene encodes CDR1 KGHSH and CDR2 LQKENI. V gave up 6 bases and J gave up 2 bases, with 10 bases separating them. There are 13 residues in the CDR3.

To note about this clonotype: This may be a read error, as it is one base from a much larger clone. The CDR3 DNA reads as TGTGCCAGCAGTTACCTAAACAGGAGAATGGGCTACACCTTC. This translates into CASSYLNRRMGYTF. The chain joins TRBV12-3 or TRBV12-4 to TRBJ1-2; D perhaps matches TRBD1 (5 bases). Trimming cost V 4 bases and J 8 bases, with 17 bases left between them. The CDR3 spans 14 residues.

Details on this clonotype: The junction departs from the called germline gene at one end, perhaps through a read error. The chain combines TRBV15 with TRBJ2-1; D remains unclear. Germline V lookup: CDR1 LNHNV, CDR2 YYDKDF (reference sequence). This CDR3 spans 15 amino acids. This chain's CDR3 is CAASRVRGSYNEQFF. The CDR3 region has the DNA TGTGCCGCCAGCAGAGTTCGAGGCTCCTACAATGAGCAGTTCTTC.

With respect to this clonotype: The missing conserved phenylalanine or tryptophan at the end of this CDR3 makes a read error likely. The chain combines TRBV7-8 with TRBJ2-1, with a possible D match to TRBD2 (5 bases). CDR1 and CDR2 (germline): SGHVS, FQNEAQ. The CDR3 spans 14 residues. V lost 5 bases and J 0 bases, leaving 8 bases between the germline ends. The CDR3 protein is CASSQGGSYNEQFL. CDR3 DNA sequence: TGTGCCAGCAGCCAAGGAGGCTCCTACAATGAGCAGTTCTTG.

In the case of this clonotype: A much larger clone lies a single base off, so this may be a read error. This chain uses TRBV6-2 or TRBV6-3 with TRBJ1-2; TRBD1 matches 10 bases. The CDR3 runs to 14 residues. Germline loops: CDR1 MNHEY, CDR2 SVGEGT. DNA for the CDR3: TGTGTCAGCAGGGGACAGGGGACAAACTATGGCTACACCTTC. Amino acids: CVSRGQGTNYGYTF.

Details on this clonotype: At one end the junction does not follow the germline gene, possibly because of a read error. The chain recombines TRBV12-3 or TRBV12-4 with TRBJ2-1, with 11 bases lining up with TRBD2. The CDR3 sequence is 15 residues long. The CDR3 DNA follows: TGTGCCAGTAGTTCGGGACTAGCGGAGACAAGTGAGCAGTCCTTC. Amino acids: CASSSGLAETSEQSF.

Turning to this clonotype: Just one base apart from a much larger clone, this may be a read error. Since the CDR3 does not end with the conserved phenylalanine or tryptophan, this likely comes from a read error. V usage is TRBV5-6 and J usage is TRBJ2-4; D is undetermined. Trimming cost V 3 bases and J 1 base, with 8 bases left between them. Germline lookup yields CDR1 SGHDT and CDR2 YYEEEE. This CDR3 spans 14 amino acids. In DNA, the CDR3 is TGTGCCAGCAGCTCGCTGCACGCCAAAAACATTCAGTACCTC. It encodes CASSSLHAKNIQYL.

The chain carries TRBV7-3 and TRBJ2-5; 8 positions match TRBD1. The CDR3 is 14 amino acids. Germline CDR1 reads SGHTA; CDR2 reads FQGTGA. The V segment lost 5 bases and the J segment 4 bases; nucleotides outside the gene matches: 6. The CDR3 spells CASSLQGVGETQYF. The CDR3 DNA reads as TGTGCCAGCAGCCTACAGGGGGTCGGAGAGACCCAGTACTTC.

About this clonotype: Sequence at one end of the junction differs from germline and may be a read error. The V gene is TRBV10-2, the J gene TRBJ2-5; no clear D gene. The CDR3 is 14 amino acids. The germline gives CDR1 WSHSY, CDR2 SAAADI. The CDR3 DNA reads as TGCGCCAGCAGTGACGGCCGATATCAAGAGACCCAGCACTTC. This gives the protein CASSDGRYQETQHF.

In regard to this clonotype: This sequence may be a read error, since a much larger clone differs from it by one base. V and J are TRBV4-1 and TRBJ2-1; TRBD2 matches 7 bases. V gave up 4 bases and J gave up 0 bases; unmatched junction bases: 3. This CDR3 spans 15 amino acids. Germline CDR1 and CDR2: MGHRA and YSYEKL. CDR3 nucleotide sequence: TGCGCCAGCAGCCTGTGCGGGAGCTCCTACAATGAGCAGTTCTTC. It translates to CASSLCGSSYNEQFF.

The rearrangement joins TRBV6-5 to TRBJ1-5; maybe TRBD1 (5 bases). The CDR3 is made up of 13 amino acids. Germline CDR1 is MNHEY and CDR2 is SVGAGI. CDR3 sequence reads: CVITRGEGQPQHF. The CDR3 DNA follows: TGTGTCATCACCCGAGGGGAGGGGCAGCCCCAGCATTTT.

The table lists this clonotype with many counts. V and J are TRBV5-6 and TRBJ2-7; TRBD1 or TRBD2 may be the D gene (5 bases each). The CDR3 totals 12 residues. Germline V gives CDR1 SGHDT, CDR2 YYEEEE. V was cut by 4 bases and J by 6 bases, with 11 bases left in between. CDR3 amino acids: CASSEGTGEQYF. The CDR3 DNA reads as TGTGCCAGCAGCGAGGGGACGGGCGAGCAGTACTTC. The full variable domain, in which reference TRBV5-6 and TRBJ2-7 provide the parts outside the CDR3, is DAGVTQSPTHLIKTRGQQVTLRCSPKSGHDTVSWYQQALGQGPQFIFQYYEEEERQRGNFPDRFSGHQFPNYSSELNVNALLLGDSALYLCASSEGTGEQYFGPGTRLTVT.

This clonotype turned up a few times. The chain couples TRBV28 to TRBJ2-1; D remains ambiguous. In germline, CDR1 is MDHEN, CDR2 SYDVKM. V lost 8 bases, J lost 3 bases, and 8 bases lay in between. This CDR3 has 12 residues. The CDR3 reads CASFRVYNEQFF. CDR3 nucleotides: TGTGCCAGCTTTAGGGTCTACAATGAGCAGTTCTTC.

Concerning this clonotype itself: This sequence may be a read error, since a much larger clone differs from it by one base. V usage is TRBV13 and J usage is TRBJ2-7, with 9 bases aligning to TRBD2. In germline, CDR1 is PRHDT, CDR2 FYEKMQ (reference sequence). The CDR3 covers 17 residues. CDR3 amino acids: CDSSLAGAGAISYEQYF. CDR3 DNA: TGTGACAGCAGCTTAGCGGGAGCGGGGGCTATTTCCTACGAGCAGTACTTC.

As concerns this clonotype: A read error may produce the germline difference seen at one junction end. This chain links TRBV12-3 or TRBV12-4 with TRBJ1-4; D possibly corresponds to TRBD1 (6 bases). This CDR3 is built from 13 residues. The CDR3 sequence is CAITGSTNEKLFF. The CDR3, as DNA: TGTGCCATAACAGGGTCAACTAATGAAAAGCTGTTTTTT.

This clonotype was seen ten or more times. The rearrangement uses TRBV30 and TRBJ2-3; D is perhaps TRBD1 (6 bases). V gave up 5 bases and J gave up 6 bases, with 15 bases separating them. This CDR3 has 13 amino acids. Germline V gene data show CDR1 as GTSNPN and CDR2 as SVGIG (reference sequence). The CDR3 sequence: CAWSTGQPDTQYF. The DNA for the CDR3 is TGTGCCTGGTCGACAGGACAGCCCGATACGCAGTATTTT.

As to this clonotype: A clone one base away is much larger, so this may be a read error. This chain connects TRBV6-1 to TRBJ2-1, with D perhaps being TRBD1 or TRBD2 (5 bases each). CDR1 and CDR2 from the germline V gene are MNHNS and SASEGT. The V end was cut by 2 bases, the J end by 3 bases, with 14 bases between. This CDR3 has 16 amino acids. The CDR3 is CASSEFGGLRYNEQFF. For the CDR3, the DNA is TGTGCCAGCAGTGAATTTGGGGGTCTCCGCTACAATGAGCAGTTCTTC.

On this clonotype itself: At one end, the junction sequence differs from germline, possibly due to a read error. As DNA, the CDR3 is TGCAGCTTTGAACTCTTTCGGACAGGGAAGACAGATACGCAGTATTTT. Translated: CSFELFRTGKTDTQYF. J is TRBJ2-3 and V is TRBV29-1, with 8 bases matching TRBD1. Germline V CDR1 and CDR2: SQVTM, ANQGSEA. CDR3 length equals 16 residues.

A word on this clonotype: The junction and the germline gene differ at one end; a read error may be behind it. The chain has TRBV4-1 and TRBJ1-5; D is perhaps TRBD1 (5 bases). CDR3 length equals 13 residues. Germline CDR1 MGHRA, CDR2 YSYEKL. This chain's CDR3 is CASSPGGNQTQHF. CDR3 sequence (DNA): TGCGCCAGCAGCCCCGGGGGTAATCAGACCCAGCATTTT.

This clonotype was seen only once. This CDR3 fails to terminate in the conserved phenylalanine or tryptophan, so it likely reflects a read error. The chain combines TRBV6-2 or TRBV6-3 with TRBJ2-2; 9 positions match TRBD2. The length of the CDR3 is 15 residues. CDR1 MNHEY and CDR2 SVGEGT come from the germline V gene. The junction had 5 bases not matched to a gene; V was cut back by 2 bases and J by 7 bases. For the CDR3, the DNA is TGTGCCAGCAGTTACCTAGCGGGGCGAGGCGGGGAGCTGTTTCTT. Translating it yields CASSYLAGRGGELFL.

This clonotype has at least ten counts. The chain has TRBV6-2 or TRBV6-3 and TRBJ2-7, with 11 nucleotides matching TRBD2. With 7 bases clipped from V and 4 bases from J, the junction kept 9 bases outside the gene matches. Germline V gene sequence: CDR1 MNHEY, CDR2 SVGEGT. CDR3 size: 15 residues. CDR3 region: CASIKASGRSYEQYF. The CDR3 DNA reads TGTGCCAGCATCAAGGCTAGCGGGAGGTCGTACGAGCAGTACTTC.

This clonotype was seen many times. CDR3 sequence (DNA): TGTGCCAGCAGCAGCGAGCCCGAAGCTAATGGCTACACCTTC. It yields the protein CASSSEPEANGYTF. The chain carries TRBV6-5 and TRBJ1-2; D unclear. The CDR3 spans 14 residues. Per germline, CDR1 MNHEY and CDR2 SVGAGI. With 6 bases removed from V and 6 bases from J, the gap between germline ends came to 17 bases.

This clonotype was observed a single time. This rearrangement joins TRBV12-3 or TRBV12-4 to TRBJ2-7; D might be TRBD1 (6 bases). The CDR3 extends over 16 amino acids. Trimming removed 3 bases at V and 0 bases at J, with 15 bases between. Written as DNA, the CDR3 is TGTGCCAGCAGTTTTCGGATAGGGGGAATCTCCTACGAGCAGTACTTC. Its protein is CASSFRIGGISYEQYF.

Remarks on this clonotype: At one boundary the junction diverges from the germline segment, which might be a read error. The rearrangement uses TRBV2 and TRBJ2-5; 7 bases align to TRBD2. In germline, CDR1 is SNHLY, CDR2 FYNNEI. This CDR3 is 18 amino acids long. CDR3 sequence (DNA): TGTGCCAGCAGTGAAGTTAACAGGTTGGGAGGGTACCAAGGGACCCAGTACTTC. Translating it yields CASSEVNRLGGYQGTQYF.

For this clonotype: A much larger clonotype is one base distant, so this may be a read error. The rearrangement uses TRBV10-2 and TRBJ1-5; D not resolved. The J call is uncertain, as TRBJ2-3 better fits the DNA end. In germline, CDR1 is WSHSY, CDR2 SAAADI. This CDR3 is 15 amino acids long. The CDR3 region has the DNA TGCGCCAGCAGTGAGCGACAAGCCAGCAATCAGCCCCAGTATTTT. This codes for CASSERQASNQPQYF.

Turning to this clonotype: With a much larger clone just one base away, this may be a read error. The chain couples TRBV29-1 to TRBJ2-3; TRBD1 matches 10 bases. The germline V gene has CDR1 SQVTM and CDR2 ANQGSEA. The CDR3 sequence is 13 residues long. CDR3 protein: CSVGGTGDDMQYF. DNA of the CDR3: TGCAGCGTTGGTGGGACAGGGGACGATATGCAGTATTTT.

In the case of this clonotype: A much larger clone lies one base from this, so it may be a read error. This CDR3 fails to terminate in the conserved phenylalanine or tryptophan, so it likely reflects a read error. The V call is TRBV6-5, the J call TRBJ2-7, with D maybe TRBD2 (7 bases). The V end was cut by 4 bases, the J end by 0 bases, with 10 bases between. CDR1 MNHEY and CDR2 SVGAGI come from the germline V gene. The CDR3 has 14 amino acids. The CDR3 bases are TGTGCCAGCAGTTGGGGGGGCTCCTCCTACGAGCAGTACTAC. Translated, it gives CASSWGGSSYEQYY.

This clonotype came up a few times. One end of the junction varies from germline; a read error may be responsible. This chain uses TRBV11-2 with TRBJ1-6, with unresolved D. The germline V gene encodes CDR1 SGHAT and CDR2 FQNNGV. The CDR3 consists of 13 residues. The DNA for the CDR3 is TGTGCCAGCAGCTTAGATCCGGGCCCACCCCACCACTTT. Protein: CASSLDPGPPHHF. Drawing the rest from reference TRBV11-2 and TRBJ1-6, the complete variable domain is EAGVAQSPRYKIIEKRQSVAFWCNPISGHATLYWYQQILGQGPKLLIQFQNNGVVDDSQLPKDRFSAERLKGVDSTLKIQPAKLEDSAVYLCASSLDPGPPHHFGNGTRLTVT.